Listed below are T cell receptor beta chains from one sample, sequenced in a study of early T cells in non-severe SARS-CoV-2 infection. TCRdb itself ran the 5' RACE reads through MiXCR, one entry per CDR3 protein. The sample includes around 30,000 distinct CDR3 sequences, 5.6% of them seen just once. The sequenced sample consisted of whole blood. These receptors all stem from an adult who was a healthcare worker with PCR-confirmed SARS-CoV-2 infection or an uninfected control (not recorded which). Both conserved end residues are trimmed from each CDR3. D genes are given only for firm matches.

j_call d_call v_call cdr3_aa
TRBJ2-3 TRBD2 TRBV20-1 SAVTTSGGTDTQY
TRBJ1-2 TRBD1 TRBV7-9 ASSRAGQGNYGYT
TRBJ1-5 - TRBV6-5 ASSYGQNNQPQH
TRBJ2-4 TRBD2 TRBV20-1 SAPLAGGNIQY
TRBJ2-2 TRBD2 TRBV20-1 SASSSGKTGELF
TRBJ2-5 - TRBV4-3 ASSQRQKETQY
TRBJ2-5 TRBD2 TRBV12-5 ASAPGGTSGRLETQY
TRBJ2-1 TRBD2 TRBV30 AWGWAGTSGSYEQF
TRBJ2-5 TRBD1 TRBV12-3/TRBV12-4 ASSPTGWTGGTETQY
TRBJ1-4 TRBD1 TRBV7-8 ATGTGYEKLF
TRBJ2-7 TRBD1 TRBV5-1 ASSARDSGLYEQY
TRBJ2-2 - TRBV12-3/TRBV12-4 ASSLARGGTGELF
TRBJ2-6 TRBD1 TRBV19 ASRTGVGGANVLT
TRBJ2-3 - TRBV11-2 ASSLGGSPDTQY
TRBJ2-3 TRBD2 TRBV15 ATSRGAGDVTDTQY
TRBJ2-7 - TRBV7-2 ASSLARNDEQY
TRBJ2-7 - TRBV4-1 ASSPGLSTYEQY
TRBJ1-3 TRBD1 TRBV6-6 ASSGTDSGNTIY
TRBJ1-1 - TRBV10-2 ASSDAGNTEAF
TRBJ2-3 TRBD2 TRBV20-1 SARPIPGLATDTQY
TRBJ1-2 - TRBV7-9 ASHSTGNTGGYT
TRBJ2-2 - TRBV6-2/TRBV6-3 ASRPTLVAGELF
TRBJ2-7 - TRBV4-3 ASSQVFPQGNYEQY
TRBJ2-3 TRBD2 TRBV7-8 ASSLGRLAAEQY
TRBJ1-1 - TRBV12-3/TRBV12-4 ASSYTENTEAF
TRBJ1-2 - TRBV27 ASSGTATNGYT
TRBJ2-7 - TRBV12-3/TRBV12-4 ASSTLSSGYEQY
TRBJ2-5 - TRBV12-3/TRBV12-4 ASSLVGTQQETQY
TRBJ2-2 TRBD1 TRBV6-4 ASRRQGADTGELF
TRBJ2-5 TRBD1 TRBV6-2/TRBV6-3 ASSFPGQGLETQY
TRBJ2-7 - TRBV11-1 ASSIPRGPRQY
TRBJ2-1 TRBD1 TRBV7-8 ASSRTGEQF
TRBJ1-1 - TRBV7-8 ASSFSAVHEAF
TRBJ2-3 - TRBV4-2 ASSQLGGDITDTQY
TRBJ1-1 TRBD1 TRBV12-3/TRBV12-4 ASSSRTGTENTEAF
TRBJ1-1 - TRBV7-9 ASSLGVDSQDTEAF
TRBJ2-7 - TRBV6-1 ASKPFPVGTPYEQY
TRBJ2-3 - TRBV7-2 ASSPIVGDTQY
TRBJ1-5 TRBD1 TRBV3-1 ASSQWTGDEPQH
TRBJ2-7 - TRBV20-1 SAVDSYEQY
TRBJ1-3 - TRBV27 ASSGGLPENTIY
TRBJ2-7 - TRBV7-6 ASKPGDYSYEQY
TRBJ2-1 - TRBV18 ASSPGTLSSYNEQF
TRBJ2-1 TRBD2 TRBV20-1 SAPPGLAGGQPGPAYNEQF
TRBJ2-1 TRBD2 TRBV11-3 ASSLGDSGVAVREQF
TRBJ2-3 TRBD2 TRBV7-8 ASSTSEIADTQY
TRBJ2-7 - TRBV7-8 ASSLAEIFYEQY
TRBJ1-5 TRBD1 TRBV12-3/TRBV12-4 ASSPFDRGGQPQH
TRBJ2-2 TRBD1 TRBV7-8 ASSLEGALNTGELF
TRBJ1-5 - TRBV6-1 ASSGEGLIHSNQPQH
TRBJ2-1 TRBD2 TRBV7-2 ASSFSSGGGNEQF
TRBJ2-2 - TRBV19 ASSIGIGLSTGELF
TRBJ1-1 - TRBV11-3 ASSLDSTNTEAF